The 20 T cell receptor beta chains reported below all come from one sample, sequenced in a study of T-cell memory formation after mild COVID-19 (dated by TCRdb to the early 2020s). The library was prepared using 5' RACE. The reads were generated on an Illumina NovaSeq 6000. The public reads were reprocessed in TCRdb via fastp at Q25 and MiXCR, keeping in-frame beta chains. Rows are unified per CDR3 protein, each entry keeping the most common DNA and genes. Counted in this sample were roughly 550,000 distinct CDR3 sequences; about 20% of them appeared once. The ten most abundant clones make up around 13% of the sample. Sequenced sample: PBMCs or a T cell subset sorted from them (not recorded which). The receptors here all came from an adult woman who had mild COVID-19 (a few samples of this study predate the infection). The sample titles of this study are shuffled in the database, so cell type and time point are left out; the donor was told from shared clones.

The CDR3 reads CASTPNRGVNTEAFF. The DNA of the CDR3 is TGTGCCAGCACCCCGAACAGGGGGGTGAACACTGAAGCTTTCTTT. The V gene is TRBV7-8, the J gene TRBJ1-1, with TRBD1 matching 8 bases. V lost 7 bases, J lost 0 bases, and 7 bases stayed unmatched. CDR1 and CDR2 from the germline V gene are SGHVS and FQNEAQ. CDR3 size: 15 residues.

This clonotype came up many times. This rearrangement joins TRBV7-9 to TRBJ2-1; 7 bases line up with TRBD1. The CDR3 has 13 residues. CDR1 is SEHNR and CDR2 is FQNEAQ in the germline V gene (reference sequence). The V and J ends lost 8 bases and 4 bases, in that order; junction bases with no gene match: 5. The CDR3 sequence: CASLLQGYNEQFF. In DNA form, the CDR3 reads TGTGCCAGCTTGTTACAGGGGTACAATGAGCAGTTCTTC.

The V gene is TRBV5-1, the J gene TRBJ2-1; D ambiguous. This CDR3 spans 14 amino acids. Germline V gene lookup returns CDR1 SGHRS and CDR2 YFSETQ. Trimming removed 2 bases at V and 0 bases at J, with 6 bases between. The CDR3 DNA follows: TGCGCCAGCAGCTTCTCGATCTCCTACAATGAGCAGTTCTTC. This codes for CASSFSISYNEQFF.

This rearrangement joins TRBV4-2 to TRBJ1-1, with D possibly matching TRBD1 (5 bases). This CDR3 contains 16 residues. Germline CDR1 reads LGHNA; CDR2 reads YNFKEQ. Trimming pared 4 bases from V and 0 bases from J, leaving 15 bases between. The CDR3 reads CASSRTQRTLNTEAFF. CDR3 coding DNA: TGTGCCAGCAGCCGGACACAACGGACTTTGAACACTGAAGCTTTCTTT.

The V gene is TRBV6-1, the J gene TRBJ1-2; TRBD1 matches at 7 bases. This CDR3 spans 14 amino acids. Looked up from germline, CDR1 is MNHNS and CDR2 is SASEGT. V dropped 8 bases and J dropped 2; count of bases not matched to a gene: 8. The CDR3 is CASLRQGLNYGYTF. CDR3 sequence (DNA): TGTGCCAGCCTACGACAGGGCCTCAACTATGGCTACACCTTC.

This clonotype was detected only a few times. CDR3 coding DNA: TGTGCCACCAGTGATATCCGGTTACACCGTTACCTGAACACTGAAGCTTTCTTT. Translating gives CATSDIRLHRYLNTEAFF. The chain employs TRBV24-1 and TRBJ1-1, with D hard to call. Germline values: CDR1 KGHDR, CDR2 SFDVKD. The CDR3 is 18 amino acids. Between the trimmed V and J ends, which lost 3 bases and 0 bases, there was a span of 19 bases.

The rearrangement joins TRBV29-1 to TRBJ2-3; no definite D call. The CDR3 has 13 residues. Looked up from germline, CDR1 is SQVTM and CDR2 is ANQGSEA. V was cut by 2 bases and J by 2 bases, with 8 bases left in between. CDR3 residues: CSVEIHFTDTQYF. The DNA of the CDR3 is TGCAGCGTTGAAATACACTTCACAGATACGCAGTATTTT.

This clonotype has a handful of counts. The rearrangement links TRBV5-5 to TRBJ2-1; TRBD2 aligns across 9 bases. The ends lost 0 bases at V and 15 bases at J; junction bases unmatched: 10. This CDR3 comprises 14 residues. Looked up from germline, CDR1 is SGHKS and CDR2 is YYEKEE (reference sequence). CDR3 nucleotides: TGTGCCAGCAGCTTGGGGGCTAGCGGGGATACGCCGTTCTTC. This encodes CASSLGASGDTPFF.

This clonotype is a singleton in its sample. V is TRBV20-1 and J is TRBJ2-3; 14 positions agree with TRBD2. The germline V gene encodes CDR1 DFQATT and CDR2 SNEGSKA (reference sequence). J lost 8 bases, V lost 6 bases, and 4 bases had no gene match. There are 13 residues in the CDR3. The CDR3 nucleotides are TGCAGTGCCAGACTAGCGGGAGGGGCTACGCAGTATTTT. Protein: CSARLAGGATQYF.

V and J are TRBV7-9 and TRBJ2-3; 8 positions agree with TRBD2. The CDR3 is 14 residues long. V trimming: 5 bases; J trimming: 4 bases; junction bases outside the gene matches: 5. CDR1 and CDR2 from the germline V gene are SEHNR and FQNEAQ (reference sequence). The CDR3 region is CASSPSGPADTQYF. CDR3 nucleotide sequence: TGTGCCAGCAGCCCTAGCGGGCCGGCAGATACGCAGTATTTT.

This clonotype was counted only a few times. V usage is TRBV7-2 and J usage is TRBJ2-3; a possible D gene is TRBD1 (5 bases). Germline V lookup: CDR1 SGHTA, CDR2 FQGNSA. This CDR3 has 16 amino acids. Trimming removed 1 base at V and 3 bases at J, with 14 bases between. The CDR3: CASSLGLGRGTDTQYF. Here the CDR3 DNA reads TGTGCCAGCAGCTTAGGTCTGGGGCGCGGTACAGATACGCAGTATTTT.

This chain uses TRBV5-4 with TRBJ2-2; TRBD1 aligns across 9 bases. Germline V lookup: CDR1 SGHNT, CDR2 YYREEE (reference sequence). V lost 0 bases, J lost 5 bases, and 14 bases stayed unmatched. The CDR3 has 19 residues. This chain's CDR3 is CASSLGPTATGGVTGELFF. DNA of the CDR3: TGTGCCAGCAGCTTGGGCCCTACAGCGACAGGGGGAGTTACCGGGGAGCTGTTTTTT.

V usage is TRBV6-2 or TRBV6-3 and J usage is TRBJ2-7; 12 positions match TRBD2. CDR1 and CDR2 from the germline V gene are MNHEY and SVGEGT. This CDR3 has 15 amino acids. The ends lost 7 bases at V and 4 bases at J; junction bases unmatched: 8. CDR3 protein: CASTERLAGAYEQYF. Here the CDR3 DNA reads TGTGCCAGCACGGAGAGACTAGCGGGGGCGTACGAGCAGTACTTC.

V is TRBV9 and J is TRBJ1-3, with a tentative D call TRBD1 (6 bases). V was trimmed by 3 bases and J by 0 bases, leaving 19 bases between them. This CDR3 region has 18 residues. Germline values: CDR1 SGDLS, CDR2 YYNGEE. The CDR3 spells CASSGPPQGGSSGNTIYF. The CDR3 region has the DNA TGTGCCAGCAGCGGCCCCCCACAGGGCGGAAGCTCTGGAAACACCATATATTTT.

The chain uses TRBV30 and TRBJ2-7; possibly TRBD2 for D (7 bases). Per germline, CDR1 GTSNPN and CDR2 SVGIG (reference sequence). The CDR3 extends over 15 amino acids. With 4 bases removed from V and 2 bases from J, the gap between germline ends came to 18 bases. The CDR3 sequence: CAWTSTGGYPYEQYF. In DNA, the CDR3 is TGTGCCTGGACCTCAACGGGGGGCTACCCCTACGAGCAGTACTTC.

The CDR3 here is CASSPDRGIINEQYF. CDR3 in DNA: TGCGCCAGCAGCCCGGACAGGGGAATTATTAACGAGCAGTACTTC. The chain couples TRBV5-1 to TRBJ2-7, with TRBD1 matching 9 bases. CDR1 SGHRS and CDR2 YFSETQ come from the germline V gene. This CDR3 is built from 15 residues. V was clipped by 4 bases and J by 5 bases; unmatched bases: 10.

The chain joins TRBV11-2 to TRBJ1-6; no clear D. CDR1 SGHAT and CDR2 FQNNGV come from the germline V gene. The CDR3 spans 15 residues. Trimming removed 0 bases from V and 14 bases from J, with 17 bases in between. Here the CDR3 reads CASSLEVPPSISLHF. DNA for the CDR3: TGTGCCAGCAGCTTAGAGGTCCCCCCGAGTATATCCCTCCACTTT.

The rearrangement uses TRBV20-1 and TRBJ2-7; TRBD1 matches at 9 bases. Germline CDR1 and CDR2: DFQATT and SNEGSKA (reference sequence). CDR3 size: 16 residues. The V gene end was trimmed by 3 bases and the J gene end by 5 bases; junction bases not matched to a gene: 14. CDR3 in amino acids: CSASSIPGQGVHEQYF. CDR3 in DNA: TGCAGTGCTAGTAGCATACCGGGACAGGGTGTCCACGAGCAGTACTTC.

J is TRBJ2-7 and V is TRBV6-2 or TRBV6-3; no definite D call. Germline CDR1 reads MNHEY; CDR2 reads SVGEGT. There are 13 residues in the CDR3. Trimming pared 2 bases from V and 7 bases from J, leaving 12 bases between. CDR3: CASSYGVLLEQYF. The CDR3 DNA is TGTGCCAGCAGTTACGGGGTTCTATTAGAGCAGTACTTC.

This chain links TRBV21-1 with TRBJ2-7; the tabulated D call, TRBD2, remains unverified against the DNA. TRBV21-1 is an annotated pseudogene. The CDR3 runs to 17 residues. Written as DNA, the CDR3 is TGTGCCAGCAGCAAATCCGGGACTAGCGGGCGGTCCTACGAGCAGTACTTC. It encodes CASSKSGTSGRSYEQYF.